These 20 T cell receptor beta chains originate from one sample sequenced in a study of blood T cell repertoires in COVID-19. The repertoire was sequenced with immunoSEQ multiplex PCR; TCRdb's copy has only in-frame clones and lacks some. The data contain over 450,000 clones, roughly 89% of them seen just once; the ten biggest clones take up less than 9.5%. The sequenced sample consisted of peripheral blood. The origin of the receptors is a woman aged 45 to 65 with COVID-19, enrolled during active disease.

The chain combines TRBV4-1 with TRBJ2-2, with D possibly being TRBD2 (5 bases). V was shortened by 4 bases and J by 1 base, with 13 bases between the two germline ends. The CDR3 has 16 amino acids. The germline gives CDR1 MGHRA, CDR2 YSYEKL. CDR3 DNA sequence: TGCGCCAGCAGCCCGAGGGAGAGCAAGAACACCGGGGAGCTGTTTTTT. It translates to CASSPRESKNTGELFF.

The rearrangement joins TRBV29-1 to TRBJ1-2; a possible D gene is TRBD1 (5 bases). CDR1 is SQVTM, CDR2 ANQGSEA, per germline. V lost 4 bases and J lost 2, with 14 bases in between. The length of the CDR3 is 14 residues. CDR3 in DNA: TGCAGCGTTGCCCCGCAGGGAAAAAACTATGGCTACACCTTC. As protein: CSVAPQGKNYGYTF.

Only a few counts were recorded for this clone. CDR3 nucleotide sequence: TGTGCCAGCAGTGAACTGGGGACAAGGTCCGATGAGCAGTTCTTC. Translation: CASSELGTRSDEQFF. The chain links TRBV2 to TRBJ2-1, with D possibly being TRBD1 (6 bases). Trimming pared 2 bases from V and 8 bases from J, leaving 16 bases between. The CDR3 has 15 residues. Germline loops: CDR1 SNHLY, CDR2 FYNNEI.

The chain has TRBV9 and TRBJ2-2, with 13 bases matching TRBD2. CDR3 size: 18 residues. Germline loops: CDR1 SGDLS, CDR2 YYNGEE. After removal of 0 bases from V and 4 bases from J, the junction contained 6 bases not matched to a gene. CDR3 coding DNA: TGTGCCAGCAGCGTAGGAACTAGCGGGGGGGCGGCCACCGGGGAGCTGTTTTTT. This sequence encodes CASSVGTSGGAATGELFF.

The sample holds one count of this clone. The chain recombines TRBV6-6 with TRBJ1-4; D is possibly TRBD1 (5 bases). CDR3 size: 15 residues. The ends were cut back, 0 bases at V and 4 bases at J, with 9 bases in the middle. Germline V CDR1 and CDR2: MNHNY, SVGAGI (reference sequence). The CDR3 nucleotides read TGTGCCAGCAGTTACTCCCAGGGCTTTAATGAAAAACTGTTTTTT. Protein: CASSYSQGFNEKLFF.

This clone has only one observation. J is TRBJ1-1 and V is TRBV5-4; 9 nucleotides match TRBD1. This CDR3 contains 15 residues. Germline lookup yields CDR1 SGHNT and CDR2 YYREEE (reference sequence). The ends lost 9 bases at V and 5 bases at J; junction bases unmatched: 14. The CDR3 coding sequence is TGTGCCACCCGGGCTTCCACAGGGGGCGCGACTGAAGCTTTCTTT. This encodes CATRASTGGATEAFF.

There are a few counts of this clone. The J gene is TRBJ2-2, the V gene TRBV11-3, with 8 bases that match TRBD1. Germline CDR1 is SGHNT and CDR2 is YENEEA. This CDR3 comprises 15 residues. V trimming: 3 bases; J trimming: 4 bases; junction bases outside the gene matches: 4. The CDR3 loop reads CASSLTGVGTGELFF. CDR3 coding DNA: TGTGCCAGCAGCTTGACAGGGGTGGGCACCGGGGAGCTGTTTTTT.

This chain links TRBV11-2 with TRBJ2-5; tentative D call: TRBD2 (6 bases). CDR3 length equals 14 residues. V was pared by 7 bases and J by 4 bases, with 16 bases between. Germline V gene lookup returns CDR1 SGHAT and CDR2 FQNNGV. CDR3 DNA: TGTGCCAGCACCCTACCCGGGGGATCAGAGACCCAGTACTTC. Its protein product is CASTLPGGSETQYF.

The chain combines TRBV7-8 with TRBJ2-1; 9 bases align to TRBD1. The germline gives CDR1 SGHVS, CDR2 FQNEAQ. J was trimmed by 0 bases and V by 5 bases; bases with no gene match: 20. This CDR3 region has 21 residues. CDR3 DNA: TGTGCCAGCAGCCTCCCGGGGGGACAGGGAAGGGCTGATGGCTCCTACAATGAGCAGTTCTTC. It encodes CASSLPGGQGRADGSYNEQFF.

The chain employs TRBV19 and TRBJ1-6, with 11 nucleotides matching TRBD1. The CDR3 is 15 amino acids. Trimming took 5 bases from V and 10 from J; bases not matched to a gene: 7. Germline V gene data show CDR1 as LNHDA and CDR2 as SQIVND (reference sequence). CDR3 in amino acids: CASSLPGQGGSPLHF. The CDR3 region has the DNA TGTGCCAGTAGTCTCCCGGGACAGGGGGGCTCACCCCTCCACTTT.

DNA of the CDR3: TGTGCCAGCTCACCGACAGGGGTTAACTACGAGCAGTACTTC. This codes for CASSPTGVNYEQYF. The chain couples TRBV18 to TRBJ2-7; 8 nucleotides match TRBD1. V shed 3 bases and J 3 bases; nucleotides not matched to a gene: 4. The CDR3 is 14 amino acids. CDR1 KGHSH and CDR2 LQKENI come from the germline V gene.

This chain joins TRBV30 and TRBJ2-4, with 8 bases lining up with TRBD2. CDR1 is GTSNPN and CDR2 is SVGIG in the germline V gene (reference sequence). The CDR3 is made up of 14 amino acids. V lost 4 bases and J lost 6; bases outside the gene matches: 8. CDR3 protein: CAWNGGVSGNIQYF. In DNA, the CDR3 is TGTGCCTGGAACGGGGGGGTCTCAGGAAACATTCAGTACTTC.

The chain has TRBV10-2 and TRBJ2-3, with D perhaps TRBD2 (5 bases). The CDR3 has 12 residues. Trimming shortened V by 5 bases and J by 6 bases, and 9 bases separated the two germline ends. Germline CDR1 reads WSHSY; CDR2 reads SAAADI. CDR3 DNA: TGCGCCAGCAGTCCGATAGCGGATACGCAGTATTTT. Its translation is CASSPIADTQYF.

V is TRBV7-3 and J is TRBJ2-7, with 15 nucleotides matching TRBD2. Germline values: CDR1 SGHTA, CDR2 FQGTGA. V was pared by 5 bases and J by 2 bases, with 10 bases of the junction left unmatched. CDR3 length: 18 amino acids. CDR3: CASSVGLAGGCRPYEQYF. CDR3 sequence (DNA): TGTGCCAGCAGCGTAGGACTAGCGGGGGGGTGTCGCCCCTACGAGCAGTACTTC. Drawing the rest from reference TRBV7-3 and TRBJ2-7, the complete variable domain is GAGVSQTPSNKVTEKGKYVELRCDPISGHTALYWYRQSLGQGPEFLIYFQGTGAADDSGLPNDRFFAVRPEGSVSTLKIQRTERGDSAVYLCASSVGLAGGCRPYEQYFGPGTRLTVT.

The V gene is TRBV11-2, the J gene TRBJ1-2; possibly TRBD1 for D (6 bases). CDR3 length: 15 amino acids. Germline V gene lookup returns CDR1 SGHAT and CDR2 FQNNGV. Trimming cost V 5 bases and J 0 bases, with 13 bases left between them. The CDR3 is CASSQTGLANYGYTF. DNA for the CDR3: TGTGCCAGCAGCCAGACAGGCCTTGCTAACTATGGCTACACCTTC.

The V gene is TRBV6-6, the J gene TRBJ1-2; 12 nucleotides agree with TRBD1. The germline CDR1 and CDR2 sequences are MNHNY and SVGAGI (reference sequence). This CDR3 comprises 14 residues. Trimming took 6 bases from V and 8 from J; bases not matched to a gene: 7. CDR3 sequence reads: CASRRDRGQEGYTF. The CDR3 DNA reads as TGTGCCAGCAGACGGGACAGGGGGCAAGAGGGCTACACCTTC.

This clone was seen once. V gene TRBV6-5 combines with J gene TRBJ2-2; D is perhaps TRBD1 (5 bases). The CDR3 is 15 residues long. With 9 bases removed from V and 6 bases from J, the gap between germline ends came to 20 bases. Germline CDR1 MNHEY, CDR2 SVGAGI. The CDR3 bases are TGTGCCAGTTACCCTCTTAACCAGGGCGCCGGGGAGCTGTTTTTT. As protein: CASYPLNQGAGELFF.

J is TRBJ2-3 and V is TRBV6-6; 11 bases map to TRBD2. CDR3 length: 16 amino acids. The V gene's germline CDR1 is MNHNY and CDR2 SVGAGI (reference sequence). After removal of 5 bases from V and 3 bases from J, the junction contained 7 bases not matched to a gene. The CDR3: CASSRDSGGETDTQYF. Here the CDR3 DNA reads TGTGCCAGCAGTCGAGATAGCGGGGGGGAGACAGATACGCAGTATTTT.

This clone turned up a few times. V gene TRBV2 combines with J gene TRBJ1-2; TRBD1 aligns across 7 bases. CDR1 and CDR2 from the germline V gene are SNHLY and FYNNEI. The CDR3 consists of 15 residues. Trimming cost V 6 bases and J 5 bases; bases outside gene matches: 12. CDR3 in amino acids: CASRFRQGREYGYTF. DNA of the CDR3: TGTGCCAGCAGATTTAGACAGGGACGGGAGTATGGCTACACCTTC.

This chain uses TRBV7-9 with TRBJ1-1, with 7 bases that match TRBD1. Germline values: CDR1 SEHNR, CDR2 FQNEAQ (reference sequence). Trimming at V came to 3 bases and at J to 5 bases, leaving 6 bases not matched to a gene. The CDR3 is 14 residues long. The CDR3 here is CASSFGSGGTEAFF. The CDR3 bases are TGTGCCAGCAGCTTTGGCTCAGGGGGGACTGAAGCTTTCTTT. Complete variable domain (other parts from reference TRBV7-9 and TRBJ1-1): DTGVSQNPRHKITKRGQNVTFRCDPISEHNRLYWYRQTLGQGPEFLTYFQNEAQLEKSRLLSDRFSAERPKGSFSTLEIQRTEQGDSAMYLCASSFGSGGTEAFFGQGTRLTVV.